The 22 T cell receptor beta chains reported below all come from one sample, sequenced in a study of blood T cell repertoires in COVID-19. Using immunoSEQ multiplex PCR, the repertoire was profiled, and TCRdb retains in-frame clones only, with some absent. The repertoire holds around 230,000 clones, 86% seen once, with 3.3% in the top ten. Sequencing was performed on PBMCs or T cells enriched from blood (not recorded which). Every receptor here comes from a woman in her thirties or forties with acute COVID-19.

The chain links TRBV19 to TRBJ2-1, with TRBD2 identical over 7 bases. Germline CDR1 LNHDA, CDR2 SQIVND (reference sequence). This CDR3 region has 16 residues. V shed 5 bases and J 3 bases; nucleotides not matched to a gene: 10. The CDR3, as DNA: TGTGCCAGTAGTGCAAACCGGGACTACTACTACAATGAGCAGTTCTTC. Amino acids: CASSANRDYYYNEQFF.

In DNA, the CDR3 is TGTGCCAGCAGTGAGACCGGACAGGTGGGAAACACCATATATTTT. It codes for CASSETGQVGNTIYF. The chain is built from TRBV6-1 and TRBJ1-3, with 7 bases aligning to TRBD1. The CDR3 contains 15 residues. The V segment lost 3 bases and the J segment 4 bases; nucleotides outside the gene matches: 6. From germline, CDR1 is MNHNS and CDR2 SASEGT.

In DNA form, the CDR3 reads TGTGCCAGTAGTCTCCCAGGGGAGCAGTTCTTC. This sequence encodes CASSLPGEQFF. This chain connects TRBV19 to TRBJ2-1; TRBD1 might be the D (5 bases). The V end was cut by 5 bases, the J end by 10 bases, with 9 bases between. The germline CDR1 and CDR2 sequences are LNHDA and SQIVND (reference sequence). The CDR3 spans 11 residues.

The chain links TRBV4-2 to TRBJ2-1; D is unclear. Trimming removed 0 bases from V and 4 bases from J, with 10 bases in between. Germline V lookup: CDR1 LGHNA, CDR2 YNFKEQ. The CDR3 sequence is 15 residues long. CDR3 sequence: CASSQDLVDYNEQFF. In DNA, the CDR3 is TGTGCCAGCAGCCAAGATCTGGTAGATTACAATGAGCAGTTCTTC.

CDR3 nucleotide sequence: TGTGCCAGCAGCGTAGAAGGACAGGACCACAATGAGCAGTTCTTC. Protein product: CASSVEGQDHNEQFF. The V gene is TRBV9, the J gene TRBJ2-1, with 7 nucleotides matching TRBD1. In germline, CDR1 is SGDLS, CDR2 YYNGEE. J was trimmed by 5 bases and V by 0 bases; bases with no gene match: 5. The CDR3 consists of 15 residues.

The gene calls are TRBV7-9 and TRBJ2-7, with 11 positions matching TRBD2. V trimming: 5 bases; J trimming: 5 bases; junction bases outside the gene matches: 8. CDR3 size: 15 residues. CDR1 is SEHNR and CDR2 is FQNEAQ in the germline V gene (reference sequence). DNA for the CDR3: TGTGCCAGCAGCCCCACCACTAGCGGGAGCAACGAGCAGTACTTC. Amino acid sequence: CASSPTTSGSNEQYF. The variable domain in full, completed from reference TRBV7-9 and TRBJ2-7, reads DTGVSQNPRHKITKRGQNVTFRCDPISEHNRLYWYRQTLGQGPEFLTYFQNEAQLEKSRLLSDRFSAERPKGSFSTLEIQRTEQGDSAMYLCASSPTTSGSNEQYFGPGTRLTVT.

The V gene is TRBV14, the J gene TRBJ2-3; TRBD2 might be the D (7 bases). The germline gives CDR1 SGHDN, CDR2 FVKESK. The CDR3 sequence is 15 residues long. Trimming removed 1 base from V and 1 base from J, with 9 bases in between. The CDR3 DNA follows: TGTGCCAGCAGCCAAGTAGGGGGGGGCACAGATACGCAGTATTTT. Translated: CASSQVGGGTDTQYF.

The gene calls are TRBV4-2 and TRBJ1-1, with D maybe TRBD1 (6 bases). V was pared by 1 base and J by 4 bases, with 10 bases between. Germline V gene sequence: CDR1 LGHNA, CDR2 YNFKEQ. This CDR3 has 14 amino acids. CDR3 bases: TGTGCCAGCAGCCAAGTTTTAGGGGGCACTGAAGCTTTCTTT. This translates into CASSQVLGGTEAFF.

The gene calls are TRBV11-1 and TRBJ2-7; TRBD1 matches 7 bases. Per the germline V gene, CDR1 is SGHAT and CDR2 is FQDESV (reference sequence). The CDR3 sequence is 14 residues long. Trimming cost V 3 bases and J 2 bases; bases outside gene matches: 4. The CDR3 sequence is CASSFGTVPYEQYF. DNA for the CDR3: TGTGCCAGCAGCTTTGGGACAGTTCCCTACGAGCAGTACTTC.

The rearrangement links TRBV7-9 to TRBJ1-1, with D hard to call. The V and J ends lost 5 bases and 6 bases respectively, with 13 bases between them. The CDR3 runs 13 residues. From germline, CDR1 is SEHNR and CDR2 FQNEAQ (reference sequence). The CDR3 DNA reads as TGTGCCAGCAGCCCCCCGGGGTCCCCTGAAGCTTTCTTT. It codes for CASSPPGSPEAFF.

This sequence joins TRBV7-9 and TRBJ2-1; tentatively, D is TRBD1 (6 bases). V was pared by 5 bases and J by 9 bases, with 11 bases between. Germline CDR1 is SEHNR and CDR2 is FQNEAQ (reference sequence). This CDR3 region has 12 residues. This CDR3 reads CASSRRGPEQFF. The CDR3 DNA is TGTGCCAGCAGCCGCAGGGGCCCTGAGCAGTTCTTC.

The CDR3 DNA reads TGTGCCAGCAGGATTCCGGGACAGGGGGATCTAGGCACTGAAGCTTTCTTT. As protein: CASRIPGQGDLGTEAFF. The chain is built from TRBV28 and TRBJ1-1, with 11 nucleotides matching TRBD1. The V segment lost 6 bases and the J segment 4 bases; nucleotides outside the gene matches: 13. CDR1 and CDR2 from the germline V gene are MDHEN and SYDVKM. The CDR3 has 17 amino acids. Full variable domain (outside the CDR3, taken from reference TRBV28 and TRBJ1-1): DVKVTQSSRYLVKRTGEKVFLECVQDMDHENMFWYRQDPGLGLRLIYFSYDVKMKEKGDIPEGYSVSREKKERFSLILESASTNQTSMYLCASRIPGQGDLGTEAFFGQGTRLTVV.

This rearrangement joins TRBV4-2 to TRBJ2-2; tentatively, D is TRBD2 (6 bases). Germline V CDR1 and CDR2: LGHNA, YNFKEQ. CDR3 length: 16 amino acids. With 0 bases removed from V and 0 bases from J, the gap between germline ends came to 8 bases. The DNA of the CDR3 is TGTGCCAGCAGCCAAGATACGGGAGCGAACACCGGGGAGCTGTTTTTT. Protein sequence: CASSQDTGANTGELFF.

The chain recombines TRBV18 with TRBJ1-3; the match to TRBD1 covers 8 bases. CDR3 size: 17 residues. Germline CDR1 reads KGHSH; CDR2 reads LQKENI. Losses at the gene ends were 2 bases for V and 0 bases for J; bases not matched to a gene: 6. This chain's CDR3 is CASSPNRQGSSGNTIYF. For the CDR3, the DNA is TGTGCCAGCTCACCAAATCGACAGGGGTCCTCTGGAAACACCATATATTTT.

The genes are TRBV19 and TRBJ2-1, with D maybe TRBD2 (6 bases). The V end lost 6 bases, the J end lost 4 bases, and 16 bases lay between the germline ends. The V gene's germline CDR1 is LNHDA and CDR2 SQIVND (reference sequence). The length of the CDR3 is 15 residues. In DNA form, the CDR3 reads TGTGCCAGTAGCCCCTTAGCGGAAGAGTACAATGAGCAGTTCTTC. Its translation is CASSPLAEEYNEQFF.

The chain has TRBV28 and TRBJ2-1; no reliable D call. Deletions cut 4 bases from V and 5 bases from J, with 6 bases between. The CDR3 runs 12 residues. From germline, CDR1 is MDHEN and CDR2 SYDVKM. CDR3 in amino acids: CASSSEDNEQFF. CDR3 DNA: TGTGCCAGCAGTTCCGAGGACAATGAGCAGTTCTTC.

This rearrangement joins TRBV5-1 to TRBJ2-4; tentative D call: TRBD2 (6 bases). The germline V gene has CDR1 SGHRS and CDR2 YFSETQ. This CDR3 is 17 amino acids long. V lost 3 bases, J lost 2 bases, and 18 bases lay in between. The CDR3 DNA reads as TGCGCCAGCAGCTCGCGAGGCGGGGAAGGGACCAAAAACATTCAGTACTTC. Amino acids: CASSSRGGEGTKNIQYF.

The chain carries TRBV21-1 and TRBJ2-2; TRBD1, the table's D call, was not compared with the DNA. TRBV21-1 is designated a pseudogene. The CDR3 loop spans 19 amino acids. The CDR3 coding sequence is TGTGCCAGCAGCGCAGAGACAGGGGAGAACTGTACGAACACCGGGGAGCTGTTTTTT. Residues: CASSAETGENCTNTGELFF.

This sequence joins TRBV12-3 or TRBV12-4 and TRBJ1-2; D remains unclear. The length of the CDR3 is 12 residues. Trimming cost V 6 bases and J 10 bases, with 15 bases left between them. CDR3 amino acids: CASRGGSEVYTF. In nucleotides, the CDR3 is TGTGCCAGCAGGGGCGGGTCTGAAGTCTACACCTTC.

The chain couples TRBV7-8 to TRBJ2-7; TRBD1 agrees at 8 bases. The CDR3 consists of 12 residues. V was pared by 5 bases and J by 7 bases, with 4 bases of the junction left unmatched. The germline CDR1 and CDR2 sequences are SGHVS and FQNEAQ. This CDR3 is CASSRDRLEQYF. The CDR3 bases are TGTGCCAGCAGCCGGGACAGGCTTGAGCAGTACTTC.

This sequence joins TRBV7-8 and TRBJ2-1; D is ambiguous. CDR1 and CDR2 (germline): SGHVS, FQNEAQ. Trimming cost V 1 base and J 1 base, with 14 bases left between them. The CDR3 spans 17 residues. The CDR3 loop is CASSLVSGGLSYNEQFF. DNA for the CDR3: TGTGCCAGCAGCTTAGTAAGTGGCGGTTTATCCTACAATGAGCAGTTCTTC.

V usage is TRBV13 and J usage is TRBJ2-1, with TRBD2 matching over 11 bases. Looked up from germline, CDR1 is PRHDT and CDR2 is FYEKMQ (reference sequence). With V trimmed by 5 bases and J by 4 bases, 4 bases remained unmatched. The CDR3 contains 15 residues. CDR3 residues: CASSILAGGYNEQFF. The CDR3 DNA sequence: TGTGCCAGCAGCATCCTAGCGGGAGGTTACAATGAGCAGTTCTTC.